A selection of T cell receptor beta chains follows, all from one sample in a study of blood T cells in healthy people across ages. TCRdb reprocessed the 5' RACE reads via MiXCR and lists one record per CDR3 protein. The sample shows roughly 800,000 distinct CDR3 sequences, roughly 26% of them seen only once. This sample was shared with a second study, whose subject was T cells of mothers and their children.

Sequencing was carried out using blood. The receptors stem from a boy between 5 and 17 years old in good health. CDR3s include the opening cysteine and the closing phenylalanine or tryptophan. D genes are given only for firm matches. Only part of the rows carry a size: once, few, many, or a class if the clone is expanded.

>TRBD1|TRBJ1-5|few|TRBV20-1
TGCAGTGCTAGAGATGCGGCAGGGGGTGGGTATCAGCCCCAGCATTTT
CSARDAAGGGYQPQHF
>-|TRBJ2-3|few|TRBV2
TGTGCCAGCAGTGAACATGGTTATTCGCGGACAGATACGCAGTATTTT
CASSEHGYSRTDTQYF
>TRBD1|TRBJ2-5|few|TRBV10-2
TGCGCCACGAACCCAGGGGGCGGAGAGACCCAGTACTTC
CATNPGGGETQYF
>-|TRBJ2-5|few|TRBV30
TGTGCCTGGAGTATTTTGGGGGGGCCTGGGGAGACCCAGTACTTC
CAWSILGGPGETQYF
>-|TRBJ1-6|few|TRBV16
TGTGCCAGCAGCCAATCGGGGGTTTTTGATTCACCCCTCCACTTT
CASSQSGVFDSPLHF
>-|TRBJ1-4|many|TRBV3-1
TGTGCCAGCAGCCAGGGGGGACGGTCAACGGGGGAAAAACTGTTTTTT
CASSQGGRSTGEKLFF
>-|TRBJ2-7|-|TRBV6-2/TRBV6-3
TGTGCCAGCAGTTACTCAGGTTTGCACGAGCAGTACTTC
CASSYSGLHEQYF
>-|TRBJ2-3|once|TRBV12-3/TRBV12-4
TGTGCCAGCAGGCCCGAATACAGAGGACGAACAGATACGCAGTATTTT
CASRPEYRGRTDTQYF
>-|TRBJ1-3|few|TRBV6-1
TGTGCCAGCAGGCCCACAGGGTCGCTGTCTGGAAACACCATATATTTT
CASRPTGSLSGNTIYF
>-|TRBJ1-5|few|TRBV28
TGTGCCAGCAGTTTATGGGGGGATAGCAATCAGCCCCAGCATTTT
CASSLWGDSNQPQHF
>TRBD2|TRBJ2-1|once|TRBV3-1
TGTGCCAGCAGCCAAGCCCGACTAGCGGCCTACAATGAGCAGTTCTTC
CASSQARLAAYNEQFF
>-|TRBJ1-2|few|TRBV5-1
TGCGCCAGCAGCTTGTTACCCCGAGGGGGCTACACCTTC
CASSLLPRGGYTF
>-|TRBJ1-5|-|TRBV6-5
TGTGCCACCCGGAATAGGGGCGCGTATCAGCCCCAGCATTTT
CATRNRGAYQPQHF
>-|TRBJ1-6|many|TRBV7-6
TGTGCCAGCAGCTTAGGACAGGACGCTTCACCCCTCCACTTT
CASSLGQDASPLHF
>TRBD1|TRBJ1-6|-|TRBV12-3/TRBV12-4
TGTGCCAGCAGTGACAGGGGGCACCTTAATTCACCCCTCCACTTT
CASSDRGHLNSPLHF
>-|TRBJ2-5|once|TRBV7-9
TGTGCCAGCAGCTCCCTGTTAGCGGAACAAGAGACCCAGTACTTC
CASSSLLAEQETQYF
>-|TRBJ1-3|-|TRBV10-3
TGTGCCATCAGTGAGTCATTCGCAGCGGGGGGAAACACCATATATTTT
CAISESFAAGGNTIYF